This TCR beta chain was sequenced for a study of identical twins (dated by TCRdb to 2016 to 2017). Notes on the research overall: To test whether fetal clonotypes persist, this study deep-sequenced TCR alpha and beta repertoires from monozygotic twins, from unrelated adults of various ages, and from cord blood. Replicate twin experiments were performed at different times using different library preparation protocols to rule out contamination. General conclusions and limits of the study: Because the same donors could not be followed over many years, the conclusions depended on cross-sectional statistical analysis. The excess sharing between twins in beta out-of-frame sequences was weaker because fewer shared sequences reduced the signal-to-noise ratio. In monozygotic twins, out-of-frame TCR alpha sharing was systematically underestimated by recombination models, although the models agreed with sharing between unrelated individuals. Invariant T cells such as MAIT and iNKT could partly confound zero-insertion analyses, although diverse VJ usage argued against such confounding for most clonotypes. Fewer insertions were carried by abundant cord blood beta clonotypes, a similar but weaker trend appeared in young adult naive repertoires, and no such trend appeared in memory repertoires. Out-of-frame TCR alpha sequences shared between twins showed an excess of low generation-probability sequences compared with coincidental sharing between unrelated individuals.

Every donor in the study was a healthy Caucasian. The twin cohort consisted of three pairs of female monozygotic twins, all aged about 18 to 29 years. RNA for TCR libraries was isolated from peripheral blood mononuclear cells. Many counts were recorded for this clonotype. The clone's antigen remains unknown. Base qualities were left out, and no much larger clone turns up one base away. From the cysteine through the valine, the CDR3 covers 13 amino acids. Only the CDR3 DNA stays, 39 bases, in frame from base 1. V lost 2 bases and J lost 7 bases, and the count of bases not matched to a germline gene is 4. Reading the germline V gene gives CDR1 SGHRS and CDR2 YFSETQ. The library was obtained by 5' RACE. Reads for this sample came from an Illumina HiSeq 2000. A universal primer binding site was introduced by template switching, and a unique molecular identifier was present in the final cDNA, enabling accurate counting of TCR cDNA molecules. Specific primers in the conserved constant-segment region were used to synthesize first-strand cDNA for the TCR alpha and beta chains. Each cDNA library was double barcoded, with a SMART-Mk sample barcode plus Illumina barcodes, to control for contamination. Two successive PCR steps introduced TruSeq adapter sequences along with Illumina sample barcodes. The Illumina HiSeq platform was used with custom primers to sequence TCR alpha and beta cDNA libraries. On the authors' methods: MiGEC processed the raw reads to extract unique molecular identifiers, while MiXCR was used to determine the CDR3 positions. For each individual, recombination models were inferred using an EM algorithm with the repgenHMM and IGoR tools. The tcR package in R was used for shared clonotype analysis, with sharing normalized by the product of cloneset sizes. Out-of-frame nonproductive sequences were analyzed to study raw recombination free of thymic and clonal selection effects. The public reads were reprocessed in TCRdb via fastp at Q25 and MiXCR, keeping in-frame beta chains. Records with the same CDR3 protein are collapsed into one entry carrying the most frequent genes and DNA. It is TCRdb's table, rather than the study itself, that gives the V and J calls and clone size. This sample gives about 920,000 distinct CDR3 sequences in total; 9% to 15% of them show up just once. The ten most abundant clones make up roughly 1.6% of the sample.

The sample was also linked to a second study, of yellow fever vaccine responses in identical twins. From the second report: The T cell response to vaccination in identical twins was reported by the authors to appear partly convergent and partly personalized. In identical twins, the study followed T cell clones that responded to the vaccine with precision.

The clonotype was recovered from a young woman in good health. Input material: PBMCs. Here the chain combines TRBV5-1 and TRBJ2-7; the central 9 bases match TRBD1. The nucleotides are TGCGCCAGCAGCTTAGGACAGGGGTGGGAGCAGTACGTC. This gives the protein CASSLGQGWEQYV.